These 4 T cell receptor beta chains were all obtained from the same sample, sequenced in a study of blood T cell repertoires in COVID-19. Clones were sequenced by immunoSEQ multiplex PCR, and TCRdb holds only the in-frame ones, with some missing. The sample shows about 120,000 clones, 60% to 80% of them seen only once. The sequencing sample was made of peripheral blood. These receptors came from a human donor in a cohort sampled during active COVID-19.

V usage is TRBV7-8 and J usage is TRBJ1-5; TRBD1 matches at 10 bases. From germline, CDR1 is SGHVS and CDR2 FQNEAQ. V trimming: 1 base; J trimming: 6 bases; junction bases outside the gene matches: 3. The CDR3 consists of 15 residues. The CDR3 region is CASSLVGDRGQPQHF. The DNA for the CDR3 is TGTGCCAGCAGCTTAGTGGGGGACAGGGGTCAGCCCCAGCATTTT.

The table lists this clone with a count of one. J is TRBJ2-7 and V is TRBV5-1; D possibly corresponds to TRBD1 (6 bases). Trimming stripped 7 bases from V and 1 base from J, with 21 bases between. CDR3 size: 16 residues. Germline V CDR1 and CDR2: SGHRS, YFSETQ. The CDR3 DNA reads TGCGCCAGCGCCAGGGGCGAAAAGGGAATTTCCTACGAGCAGTACTTC. Protein sequence: CASARGEKGISYEQYF.

V and J are TRBV3-1 (or the pseudogene TRBV3-2) and TRBJ2-5; maybe TRBD1 (5 bases). V lost 1 base, J lost 1 base, and 10 bases lay in between. This CDR3 comprises 15 residues. The germline V gene has CDR1 LGHDT and CDR2 YNNKEL (reference sequence). The chain's CDR3 is CASSQGGARQETQYF. The CDR3, as DNA: TGTGCCAGCAGCCAAGGTGGGGCCCGCCAAGAGACCCAGTACTTC.

As DNA, the CDR3 is TGCAGCGCACAGACAGACCTGGACTACGAGCAGTACTTC. The encoded protein is CSAQTDLDYEQYF. This rearrangement joins TRBV29-1 to TRBJ2-7; possibly TRBD1 for D (5 bases). The germline CDR1 and CDR2 sequences are SQVTM and ANQGSEA. V shed 7 bases and J shed 3 bases, with 16 bases lying between them. The CDR3 covers 13 residues.